Following are 12 T cell receptor beta chains from one sample sequenced in a study of identical twins (dated by TCRdb to about 2016). The library relied on 5' RACE. The instrument given in TCRdb is Illumina HiSeq 2000. The public reads were run again by TCRdb, first through fastp at Q25 and then through MiXCR, and only productive beta chains were kept. CDR3 protein duplicates are merged, each entry listing the most common genes and DNA. The sample has about 530,000 distinct CDR3 sequences on record, 20% to 25% of them singletons. The ten biggest clones cover about 0.48% of the sample. The same data also contributed to another study, on yellow fever vaccine responses in identical twins.

Sequenced: CD4+ T cells sorted from blood. The source is a woman younger than 30 in good health.

This clonotype has more than one count but fewer than ten. V usage is TRBV28 and J usage is TRBJ1-1; TRBD1 matches at 8 bases. The CDR3 is 14 amino acids. With V trimmed by 3 bases and J by 4 bases, 4 bases remained unmatched. In germline, CDR1 is MDHEN, CDR2 SYDVKM. CDR3 nucleotide sequence: TGTGCCAGCAGTTTCCCGACAGGGGTCACTGAAGCTTTCTTT. Translation gives CASSFPTGVTEAFF.

V and J are TRBV27 and TRBJ2-5; 10 nucleotides agree with TRBD2. This CDR3 contains 17 residues. V shed 7 bases, J shed 2 bases, and the junction held 13 bases outside the gene matches. CDR1 is MNHEY, CDR2 SMNVEV, per germline (reference sequence). The DNA for the CDR3 is TGTGCCAGCAACCCAATGGGTAGCGGGGGGCGACAAGAGACCCAGTACTTC. This encodes CASNPMGSGGRQETQYF.

This clonotype was counted a few times. This chain links TRBV28 with TRBJ2-5, with 8 nucleotides matching TRBD1. Germline values: CDR1 MDHEN, CDR2 SYDVKM. The CDR3 consists of 13 residues. V dropped 6 bases and J dropped 8; count of bases not matched to a gene: 8. The CDR3 nucleotides read TGTGCCAGCAGCAGGACAGGGATCGAAACCCAGTACTTC. It translates to CASSRTGIETQYF.

CDR3 nucleotide sequence: TGTGCCAGCAGCCAGCAGGGACGTCCCACAGATACGCAGTATTTT. This sequence encodes CASSQQGRPTDTQYF. The rearrangement joins TRBV14 to TRBJ2-3; D possibly matches TRBD1 or TRBD2 (5 bases each). From germline, CDR1 is SGHDN and CDR2 FVKESK. V lost 3 bases and J 2 bases, leaving 12 bases between the germline ends. The CDR3 is 15 amino acids.

The chain carries TRBV24-1 and TRBJ2-1; D possibly corresponds to TRBD2 (7 bases). This CDR3 is 16 amino acids long. V lost 4 bases to trimming and J lost 2 bases, with 14 bases between them. Per germline, CDR1 KGHDR and CDR2 SFDVKD. CDR3 nucleotide sequence: TGTGCCACCAGTGACAGAGGGGGGGGACCCTACAATGAGCAGTTCTTC. Translating gives CATSDRGGGPYNEQFF.

The chain employs TRBV20-1 and TRBJ2-3; no reliable D call. The CDR3 has 15 residues. From germline, CDR1 is DFQATT and CDR2 SNEGSKA (reference sequence). V was pared by 2 bases and J by 2 bases, with 14 bases between. CDR3 region: CSARIRVVVTDTQYF. The CDR3 DNA reads TGCAGTGCTAGAATCCGAGTGGTAGTCACAGATACGCAGTATTTT.

In its sample, this clonotype was seen a few times. The rearrangement uses TRBV11-2 and TRBJ1-2; 8 positions match TRBD1. The length of the CDR3 is 14 residues. Germline V gene data show CDR1 as SGHAT and CDR2 as FQNNGV. V was pared by 5 bases and J by 8 bases, with 10 bases of the junction left unmatched. CDR3 amino acids: CASSTGTGLEGYTF. For the CDR3, the DNA is TGTGCCAGCAGCACCGGGACAGGCCTTGAGGGCTACACCTTC.

This clonotype was found many times. The V gene is TRBV7-9, the J gene TRBJ2-4, with D perhaps matching TRBD2 (6 bases). This CDR3 contains 13 residues. Germline V lookup: CDR1 SEHNR, CDR2 FQNEAQ (reference sequence). Trimming stripped 4 bases from V and 9 bases from J, with 13 bases between. CDR3 sequence reads: CASSSLGGSIQYF. The CDR3 DNA sequence: TGTGCCAGCAGCTCTCTTGGGGGGTCCATTCAGTACTTC.

The chain couples TRBV3-1 to TRBJ2-3; 13 bases line up with TRBD2. In germline, CDR1 is LGHDT, CDR2 YNNKEL (reference sequence). V shed 11 bases and J 2 bases; nucleotides not matched to a gene: 16. CDR3 length: 18 amino acids. This CDR3 is CAFSQLGLAGPSTDTQYF. The CDR3 DNA sequence: TGTGCCTTCAGTCAATTGGGACTAGCGGGACCCTCCACAGATACGCAGTATTTT.

Written as DNA, the CDR3 is TGTGCCACCAGCAGAACAGGTTTAGGCGGCGAAAAACTGTTTTTT. Translating it yields CATSRTGLGGEKLFF. The rearrangement links TRBV15 to TRBJ1-4, with TRBD1 as a possible D gene (5 bases). The CDR3 has 15 residues. Germline V gene data show CDR1 as LNHNV and CDR2 as YYDKDF (reference sequence). V lost 2 bases and J 8 bases, leaving 15 bases between the germline ends.

The table lists this clonotype with a few counts. The gene calls are TRBV29-1 and TRBJ2-1; 7 nucleotides align to TRBD2. V shed 8 bases, J shed 1 base, and the junction held 8 bases outside the gene matches. This CDR3 has 14 amino acids. Germline CDR1 reads SQVTM; CDR2 reads ANQGSEA. The CDR3 loop reads CSMGGRASYNEQFF. The CDR3 bases are TGCAGCATGGGGGGGAGAGCATCCTACAATGAGCAGTTCTTC.

This clonotype appeared a few times. V gene TRBV7-9 combines with J gene TRBJ2-1; 7 bases map to TRBD2. This CDR3 has 17 residues. V was pared by 5 bases and J by 0 bases, with 10 bases of the junction left unmatched. Germline CDR1 is SEHNR and CDR2 is FQNEAQ (reference sequence). As DNA, the CDR3 is TGTGCCAGCAGCCGATATGGGCGGGAGAGCTCCTACAATGAGCAGTTCTTC. Encoded protein: CASSRYGRESSYNEQFF.